Below, 8 T cell receptor beta chains from the same sample are listed, as sequenced in a study of T cells in Graves' hyperthyroidism and ophthalmopathy. The investigators amplified TCR beta CDR3 regions from RNA transcripts. The study used the HTBI primer set for a first-round RT-PCR of the TCR CDR3. TCRdb passed the multiplex PCR reads through MiXCR, listing each CDR3 protein once. The sample shows 350,000 or so distinct CDR3 sequences, 15% to 20% of them seen only once. The sequencing input was blood. These receptor sequences come from a woman aged 25 to 45 with Graves' hyperthyroidism that later progressed to Graves' ophthalmopathy.

The chain combines TRBV7-2 with TRBJ2-2; D may be TRBD2 (6 bases). Deletions cut 8 bases from V and 4 bases from J, with 20 bases between. Germline values: CDR1 SGHTA, CDR2 FQGNSA. CDR3 size: 16 residues. The CDR3 here is CASPGGQLGFTGELFF. The CDR3 bases are TGTGCCAGCCCTGGAGGGCAGCTGGGATTCACCGGGGAGCTGTTTTTT.

This chain links TRBV28 with TRBJ1-5; D is perhaps TRBD1 (6 bases). This CDR3 is 16 amino acids long. V lost 8 bases, J lost 3 bases, and 20 bases lay in between. CDR1 MDHEN and CDR2 SYDVKM come from the germline V gene. This CDR3 is CASEGGQSGLNQPQHF. CDR3 DNA sequence: TGTGCCAGCGAGGGGGGCCAATCCGGCCTCAATCAGCCCCAGCATTTT. Combining the CDR3 with reference TRBV28 and TRBJ1-5 gives the whole variable domain DVKVTQSSRYLVKRTGEKVFLECVQDMDHENMFWYRQDPGLGLRLIYFSYDVKMKEKGDIPEGYSVSREKKERFSLILESASTNQTSMYLCASEGGQSGLNQPQHFGDGTRLSIL.

In its sample, this clonotype was seen many times. The chain joins TRBV18 to TRBJ1-2; D perhaps matches TRBD1 (5 bases). Looked up from germline, CDR1 is KGHSH and CDR2 is LQKENI. This CDR3 has 12 amino acids. The ends were cut back, 3 bases at V and 6 bases at J, with 8 bases in the middle. The CDR3 DNA sequence: TGTGCCAGCTCACCGGGGACGGATGGCTACACCTTC. Its translation: CASSPGTDGYTF. The full variable domain, rest sourced from reference TRBV18 and TRBJ1-2, is NAGVMQNPRHLVRRRGQEARLRCSPMKGHSHVYWYRQLPEEGLKFMVYLQKENIIDESGMPKERFSAEFPKEGPSILRIQQVVRGDSAAYFCASSPGTDGYTFGSGTRLTVV.

V usage is TRBV7-2 and J usage is TRBJ2-3; D remains unclear. V was clipped by 1 base and J by 1 base, with 12 bases between them. Per the germline V gene, CDR1 is SGHTA and CDR2 is FQGNSA. The CDR3 is made up of 16 amino acids. CDR3 region: CASSLGAGRGTDTQYF. CDR3 nucleotide sequence: TGTGCCAGCAGCTTAGGAGCAGGTCGGGGCACAGATACGCAGTATTTT.

CDR3 protein: CASSLPRGTGADYGYTF. In DNA, the CDR3 is TGTGCCAGCAGCTTACCCAGGGGGACAGGGGCCGACTATGGCTACACCTTC. This chain joins TRBV7-2 and TRBJ1-2, with 10 nucleotides matching TRBD1. The CDR3 covers 17 residues. The germline CDR1 and CDR2 sequences are SGHTA and FQGNSA. Losses at the gene ends were 2 bases for V and 3 bases for J; bases not matched to a gene: 9.

This clonotype was recorded at least ten times. The J gene is TRBJ2-1, the V gene TRBV15; D is perhaps TRBD2 (6 bases). V lost 1 base, J lost 5 bases, and 18 bases lay in between. CDR3 length: 17 amino acids. CDR1 is LNHNV, CDR2 YYDKDF, per germline (reference sequence). The CDR3 protein is CATSRGEGTGLHNEQFF. The CDR3 DNA sequence: TGTGCCACCAGCAGAGGGGAAGGGACGGGACTCCACAATGAGCAGTTCTTC.

Many counts were recorded for this clonotype. This CDR3 is CASRGGSWDRVFNNQPQHF. The CDR3 DNA follows: TGTGCCAGCAGAGGTGGGTCCTGGGACAGGGTATTCAACAATCAGCCCCAGCATTTT. The chain has TRBV6-1 and TRBJ1-5, with 9 bases that match TRBD1. CDR1 is MNHNS, CDR2 SASEGT, per germline. The CDR3 is 19 amino acids. Losses at the gene ends were 6 bases for V and 3 bases for J; bases not matched to a gene: 18.

This clonotype was counted at least ten times. The chain uses TRBV27 and TRBJ1-2, with D possibly being TRBD1 (5 bases). Per the germline V gene, CDR1 is MNHEY and CDR2 is SMNVEV (reference sequence). The V end lost 0 bases, the J end lost 2 bases, and 7 bases lay between the germline ends. The CDR3 contains 14 residues. CDR3 amino acids: CASSLSEGNYGYTF. CDR3 sequence (DNA): TGTGCCAGCAGTTTATCGGAGGGGAACTATGGCTACACCTTC.